The 23 T cell receptor beta chains listed next were all sequenced from one sample in a study of blood T cell repertoires in COVID-19. Measured with immunoSEQ multiplex PCR; TCRdb has only the in-frame clones, and not every one. The top ten hold about 3.2% of the sample, which has some 130,000 clones, 80% to 90% seen once. The material sequenced was peripheral blood. All receptors derive from a man aged 55 to 70 with active or convalescent COVID-19.

The chain couples TRBV4-1 to TRBJ2-1, with 9 positions matching TRBD2. The CDR3 runs to 16 residues. The germline gives CDR1 MGHRA, CDR2 YSYEKL. The J segment lost 7 bases and the V segment lost 4 bases, leaving 11 bases of the junction unmatched. CDR3 sequence reads: CASSPGTSFLGNEQFF. The CDR3 coding sequence is TGCGCCAGCAGCCCCGGGACTAGCTTCCTTGGGAATGAGCAGTTCTTC.

This chain connects TRBV15 to TRBJ2-3, with 7 bases lining up with TRBD1. Trimming at V came to 0 bases and at J to 4 bases, leaving 4 bases not matched to a gene. The CDR3 spans 15 residues. Germline V CDR1 and CDR2: LNHNV, YYDKDF (reference sequence). CDR3 DNA sequence: TGTGCCACCAGCAGAGATCGGCAGGGGGCAGATACGCAGTATTTT. Amino acids: CATSRDRQGADTQYF.

This chain links TRBV5-6 with TRBJ1-5; no clear D. Germline lookup yields CDR1 SGHDT and CDR2 YYEEEE. V was clipped by 3 bases and J by 6 bases, with 16 bases between them. CDR3 length: 15 amino acids. CDR3 nucleotide sequence: TGTGCCAGCAGCTCGATCGACAAGAGGGCTCAGCCCCAGCATTTT. Encoded protein: CASSSIDKRAQPQHF. The variable domain in full, with the rest retrieved from reference TRBV5-6 and TRBJ1-5, is DAGVTQSPTHLIKTRGQQVTLRCSPKSGHDTVSWYQQALGQGPQFIFQYYEEEERQRGNFPDRFSGHQFPNYSSELNVNALLLGDSALYLCASSSIDKRAQPQHFGDGTRLSIL.

The rearrangement links TRBV25-1 to TRBJ2-1; TRBD2 is a possible D gene (6 bases). The CDR3 is 15 residues long. V dropped 5 bases and J dropped 3 bases, with 14 bases sitting between them. Germline V gives CDR1 MGHDK, CDR2 SYGVNS. CDR3 nucleotide sequence: TGTGCCAGCAGTTTAAACCGGGGAGGCTACAATGAGCAGTTCTTC. It encodes CASSLNRGGYNEQFF.

The CDR3 DNA reads TGTGCCAGCAGTTCTACCGGGACAGCGTACCAAGAGACCCAGTACTTC. As protein: CASSSTGTAYQETQYF. V usage is TRBV11-2 and J usage is TRBJ2-5; TRBD1 matches at 7 bases. Looked up from germline, CDR1 is SGHAT and CDR2 is FQNNGV. With 6 bases clipped from V and 0 bases from J, the junction kept 10 bases outside the gene matches. This CDR3 is 16 amino acids long.

This sequence joins TRBV11-3 and TRBJ2-7, with a weak D call TRBD2 (6 bases). Germline CDR1 reads SGHNT; CDR2 reads YENEEA. Trimming removed 5 bases from V and 5 bases from J, with 13 bases in between. This CDR3 has 13 residues. CDR3 nucleotides: TGTGCCAGCAGCGCCCGGGAGAAAGACGAGCAGTACTTC. It translates to CASSAREKDEQYF.

The chain combines TRBV19 with TRBJ1-5; a weak D match, TRBD1 (6 bases). CDR3 length equals 15 residues. V was trimmed by 7 bases and J by 2 bases, leaving 15 bases between them. Germline V gene data show CDR1 as LNHDA and CDR2 as SQIVND (reference sequence). The CDR3 sequence: CASTPGAKGNQPQHF. The CDR3 coding sequence is TGTGCCAGTACCCCAGGGGCGAAAGGCAATCAGCCCCAGCATTTT.

The chain couples TRBV23-1 to TRBJ2-3; 7 bases are a match to TRBD2. TRBV23-1 is identified as an open reading frame with a role that is uncertain. The CDR3 loop spans 14 amino acids. V shed 11 bases, J shed 0 bases, and the junction held 8 bases outside the gene matches. The CDR3 sequence: CAPRGEYSTDTQYF. CDR3 nucleotide sequence: TGCGCCCCCCGGGGGGAATATAGCACAGATACGCAGTATTTT.

CDR3 amino acids: CASSRQDRYNEQFF. DNA for the CDR3: TGTGCCAGCAGTCGCCAGGACAGATACAATGAGCAGTTCTTC. The chain employs TRBV25-1 and TRBJ2-1, with D possibly TRBD1 on 6 matching bases. This CDR3 has 14 amino acids. Per germline, CDR1 MGHDK and CDR2 SYGVNS. V lost 5 bases and J lost 4, with 12 bases in between.

The V call is TRBV5-6, the J call TRBJ1-1; D ambiguous. The germline V gene encodes CDR1 SGHDT and CDR2 YYEEEE. This CDR3 is 12 amino acids long. Trimming removed 2 bases from V and 8 bases from J, with 10 bases in between. The DNA for the CDR3 is TGTGCCAGCAGCTTAATGGAGGTGGAAGCTTTCTTT. Translating it yields CASSLMEVEAFF.

Remarks on this clone: Other nucleotide sequences in the sample specify the same CDR3. The chain recombines TRBV6-4 with TRBJ1-6, with a weak D call TRBD1 (5 bases). Trimming cost V 6 bases and J 7 bases, with 10 bases left between them. Germline CDR1 and CDR2: MRHNA and SNTAGT. This CDR3 is 13 amino acids long. In DNA form, the CDR3 reads TGTGCCAGCAGACGGGACTTCAATTCACCCCTCCACTTT. Its translation: CASRRDFNSPLHF.

The chain combines TRBV18 with TRBJ2-7, with TRBD2 identical over 10 bases. Germline CDR1 is KGHSH and CDR2 is LQKENI. This CDR3 spans 17 amino acids. Trimming cost V 0 bases and J 3 bases; bases outside gene matches: 8. CDR3 region: CASSPPASGSRGYEQYF. The CDR3 bases are TGTGCCAGCTCACCACCGGCTAGCGGGAGTAGGGGCTACGAGCAGTACTTC.

This chain links TRBV4-3 with TRBJ1-2; unclear D gene. Germline assignment: CDR1 LGHNA and CDR2 YSLEER. V was pared by 0 bases and J by 8 bases, with 13 bases between. This CDR3 is built from 14 residues. CDR3 sequence (DNA): TGCGCCAGCAGCCAAGATCTCGAGGCGGGGGGCTACACCTTC. It yields the protein CASSQDLEAGGYTF.

J is TRBJ2-7 and V is TRBV10-1; 14 nucleotides match TRBD2. Germline V gene data show CDR1 as WNHNN and CDR2 as SYGVQD (reference sequence). V trimming: 5 bases; J trimming: 7 bases; junction bases outside the gene matches: 13. The CDR3 length is 17 residues. Written as DNA, the CDR3 is TGCGCCAGCAGTATACGGCCGGGACTAGCGGGAGTGAGTGAGCAGTACTTC. It is translated as CASSIRPGLAGVSEQYF.

This sequence joins TRBV11-2 and TRBJ1-2; 7 positions agree with TRBD1. This CDR3 contains 13 residues. The trim removed 5 bases at V and 6 bases at J, leaving 6 bases unmatched. CDR1 is SGHAT, CDR2 FQNNGV, per germline. The CDR3 loop reads CASSPGQDHGYTF. CDR3 DNA: TGTGCCAGCAGCCCCGGACAGGACCATGGCTACACCTTC.

J is TRBJ2-6 and V is TRBV28; 7 nucleotides match TRBD1. CDR3 size: 14 residues. Germline-derived CDR1 and CDR2 are MDHEN and SYDVKM. The junction had 7 bases not matched to a gene; V was cut back by 10 bases and J by 4 bases. For the CDR3, the DNA is TGTGCCACCGACAGGGCGGTAGGGGCCAACGTCCTGACTTTC. Its protein is CATDRAVGANVLTF.

The chain carries TRBV11-2 and TRBJ2-1; TRBD2 agrees at 14 bases. CDR1 is SGHAT, CDR2 FQNNGV, per germline. The CDR3 extends over 15 amino acids. The junction had 5 bases not matched to a gene; V was cut back by 6 bases and J by 7 bases. The CDR3 sequence is CASRPTSGGANEQFF. CDR3 sequence (DNA): TGTGCCAGCAGACCGACTAGCGGGGGGGCGAATGAGCAGTTCTTC.

The chain links TRBV24-1 to TRBJ2-3; 9 nucleotides align to TRBD2. This CDR3 has 18 amino acids. Per the germline V gene, CDR1 is KGHDR and CDR2 is SFDVKD. Trimming cost V 3 bases and J 0 bases; bases outside gene matches: 9. The CDR3 sequence: CATSDPRLAEDSTDTQYF. The CDR3 DNA follows: TGTGCCACCAGTGATCCGAGACTAGCGGAAGATAGCACAGATACGCAGTATTTT.

V and J are TRBV18 and TRBJ1-6; D not certain. The CDR3 extends over 17 amino acids. Germline assignment: CDR1 KGHSH and CDR2 LQKENI. V was clipped by 3 bases and J by 10 bases, with 22 bases between them. The CDR3: CASSPTGVGPTGSPLHF. The CDR3 bases are TGTGCCAGCTCACCGACTGGAGTCGGGCCGACGGGGTCACCCCTCCACTTT.

J is TRBJ2-3 and V is TRBV5-1; weak D call: TRBD2 (7 bases). V was clipped by 3 bases and J by 3 bases, with 17 bases between them. CDR1 and CDR2 (germline): SGHRS, YFSETQ. This CDR3 contains 16 residues. The CDR3 sequence is CASSSRGALGTDTQYF. In DNA form, the CDR3 reads TGCGCCAGCAGCTCTCGGGGGGCATTAGGTACAGATACGCAGTATTTT.

The V call is TRBV28, the J call TRBJ1-2; D is unclear. V shed 5 bases and J shed 4 bases, with 5 bases lying between them. Germline loops: CDR1 MDHEN, CDR2 SYDVKM. This CDR3 comprises 11 residues. In DNA form, the CDR3 reads TGTGCCAGCAGTGACACCTATGGCTACACCTTC. This encodes CASSDTYGYTF.

The chain uses TRBV2 and TRBJ1-1; D is perhaps TRBD1 (6 bases). Germline assignment: CDR1 SNHLY and CDR2 FYNNEI. The CDR3 covers 14 residues. V shed 2 bases and J shed 6 bases, with 13 bases lying between them. As DNA, the CDR3 is TGTGCCAGCAGTGAATGGGGGGGCAGGGCTGAAGCTTTCTTT. Protein sequence: CASSEWGGRAEAFF.

V gene TRBV29-1 combines with J gene TRBJ1-2; D possibly corresponds to TRBD1 (6 bases). Trimming left V 7 bases short and J 2 bases short, with 14 bases between. The CDR3 consists of 13 residues. Germline CDR1 reads SQVTM; CDR2 reads ANQGSEA. CDR3 nucleotides: TGCAGCGGAATGGACAGAAGCAACTATGGCTACACCTTC. Protein sequence: CSGMDRSNYGYTF.